The entry that follows covers one T cell receptor beta chain sequence. What it binds is unknown. The input for each TCR library was 3500 ng of total RNA. Template switching appended UMIs that held a 6-nucleotide sample barcode. No DNA is given; TCRdb re-called the 5' RACE reads and lists each CDR3 protein once. The sample has more than 300,000 distinct CDR3 sequences. The source of the sample is a study of monozygotic twins with inflammatory bowel disease. Study observations and caveats: Clonotypes shared with others were fewer in IBD patients than in healthy twins, especially with disease activity. None of the different T cell subtypes could be distinguished from one another.

The TCR was taken from a human donor with ulcerative colitis or Crohn's disease, or a healthy co-twin of an affected twin (not recorded which). The sequencing sample was made of blood.

CDR3 amino acids: CASSAAMGDPEQYF. The gene calls are TRBV27 and TRBJ2-7; absent DNA, TCRdb's TRBD1 call cannot be checked. Germline V gene sequence: CDR1 MNHEY, CDR2 SMNVEV (reference sequence). CDR3 length equals 14 residues.